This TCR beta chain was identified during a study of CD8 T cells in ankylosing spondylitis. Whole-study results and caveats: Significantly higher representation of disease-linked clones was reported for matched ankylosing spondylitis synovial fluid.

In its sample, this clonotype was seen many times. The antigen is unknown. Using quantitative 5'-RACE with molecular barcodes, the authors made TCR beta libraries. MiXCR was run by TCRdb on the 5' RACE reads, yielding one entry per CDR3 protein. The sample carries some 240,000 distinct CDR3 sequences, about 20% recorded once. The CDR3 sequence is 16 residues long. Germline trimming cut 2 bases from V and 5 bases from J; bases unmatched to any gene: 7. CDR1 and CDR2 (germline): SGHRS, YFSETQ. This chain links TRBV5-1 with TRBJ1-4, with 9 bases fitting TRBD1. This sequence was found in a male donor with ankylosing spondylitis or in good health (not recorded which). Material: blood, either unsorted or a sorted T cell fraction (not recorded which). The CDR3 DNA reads TGCGCCAGCAGCTTACCGGGACAGGGCGAAAATGAAAAACTGTTTTTT. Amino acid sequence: CASSLPGQGENEKLFF.